The clone carrying this T cell receptor (beta chain) was counted between two and nine times. The antigen is unknown. The CDR3 contains 16 residues. V dropped 2 bases and J dropped 8; count of bases not matched to a gene: 10. In germline, CDR1 is MNHNS, CDR2 SASEGT. The sample is drawn from a study of cytomegalovirus exposure and HLA in healthy donors. The study, taken as a whole, reports: On later analysis, the bulk of CMV-associated TCR beta chains appeared to be HLA-restricted. A later examination showed that TCR association rates differed by HLA locus, with DRB1 most and HLA-C fewest.

This PCR relied on a set of 60 Vbeta primers and 13 Jbeta primers. Clones were read by immunoSEQ multiplex PCR, and TCRdb kept only the in-frame ones, dropping some. The sample consists of over 150,000 clones, approximately 62% of them appearing once. Sample: PBMCs. This receptor was obtained from a man over 45 in good health and CMV-seronegative. The V call is TRBV6-1, the J call TRBJ2-1, with TRBD1 matching over 9 bases. The CDR3 here is CASSEREGQGGHEQFF. CDR3 DNA sequence: TGTGCCAGCAGTGAAAGGGAGGGACAGGGAGGTCATGAGCAGTTCTTC.